The T cell receptor beta chain described here comes from a study of T-cell memory formation after mild COVID-19. Each CDR3 protein is one row after TCRdb ran MiXCR on the 5' RACE reads. This sample carries 250,000 to 300,000 distinct CDR3 sequences, roughly 15% of them seen once, and the ten largest clones take around a fifth. Trimming pared 0 bases from V and 2 bases from J, leaving 12 bases between. The CDR3 length is 15 residues. Per germline, CDR1 SGDLS and CDR2 YYNGEE. The chain uses TRBV9 and TRBJ2-7; tentative D call: TRBD2 (5 bases). Material for sequencing was PBMCs or a T cell subset sorted from them (not recorded which). The receptor was isolated from a man between 18 and 29 years old who had mild COVID-19 (a few samples of this study predate the infection). Cell type and time point are not known. CDR3 DNA: TGTGCCAGCAGCGTAGCTACGGGGTGGACCTACGAGCAGTACTTC. This translates into CASSVATGWTYEQYF.